The rows below give T cell receptor beta chains drawn from one sample of a study of blood T cell repertoires in COVID-19. Profiling relied on immunoSEQ multiplex PCR, and the TCRdb table lists in-frame clones only, not all of them. The sample lists 430,000 or so clones; roughly 84% were seen once. Sequenced input: PBMCs or T cells enriched from blood (not recorded which). The receptors here all came from a woman between 18 and 29 years old who had been exposed to COVID-19. Each CDR3 is given with its conserved first and last residue. Fields, in order: J gene, V gene, clone size, CDR3 protein. The size of a clone is reported for some rows only, either as once, few or many, or as a class for expanded clones.

j_call: TRBJ2-3
v_call: TRBV27
clone_size: NA
cdr3_aa: CASSRLAGTDTQYF

j_call: TRBJ1-4
v_call: TRBV6-5
clone_size: NA
cdr3_aa: CASSLDRGREKLFF

j_call: TRBJ1-5
v_call: TRBV4-1
clone_size: NA
cdr3_aa: CASSHPGQPWLQHF

j_call: TRBJ1-1
v_call: TRBV7-9
clone_size: NA
cdr3_aa: CASSLGGSPEAFF

j_call: TRBJ2-2
v_call: TRBV28
clone_size: few
cdr3_aa: CASSSPYPDRKSTGELFF

j_call: TRBJ2-7
v_call: TRBV19
clone_size: NA
cdr3_aa: CASKEDQEVAEQYF

j_call: TRBJ1-5
v_call: TRBV7-6
clone_size: NA
cdr3_aa: CASSLYPGQERGPQHF

j_call: TRBJ1-4
v_call: TRBV28
clone_size: once
cdr3_aa: CASSSPAGGQGEKLFF

j_call: TRBJ2-7
v_call: TRBV5-8
clone_size: NA
cdr3_aa: CASSLGRTKNEQYF

j_call: TRBJ2-2
v_call: TRBV5-1
clone_size: once
cdr3_aa: CASSLLAGGPDTGELFF

j_call: TRBJ2-7
v_call: TRBV6-5
clone_size: NA
cdr3_aa: CASSQPGGLGQYF

j_call: TRBJ2-1
v_call: TRBV7-3
clone_size: NA
cdr3_aa: CASSGLEKSSVNEQFF

j_call: TRBJ1-1
v_call: TRBV28
clone_size: NA
cdr3_aa: CASSLLQGASEAFF

j_call: TRBJ2-5
v_call: TRBV7-2
clone_size: NA
cdr3_aa: CASSPRTGFQYF

j_call: TRBJ1-5
v_call: TRBV3-1/TRBV3-2
clone_size: NA
cdr3_aa: CASSPRGTEQNQPQHF

j_call: TRBJ2-2
v_call: TRBV7-6
clone_size: NA
cdr3_aa: CASSLRLGAGGLTGELFF

j_call: TRBJ2-5
v_call: TRBV6-5
clone_size: NA
cdr3_aa: CASSLQGSETQYF

j_call: TRBJ1-4
v_call: TRBV28
clone_size: NA
cdr3_aa: CASIAGLSNEKLFF

j_call: TRBJ1-2
v_call: TRBV12-3/TRBV12-4
clone_size: NA
cdr3_aa: CASSFRQGDGYTF

j_call: TRBJ2-7
v_call: TRBV11-3
clone_size: NA
cdr3_aa: CASSPGLAGFHEQYF

j_call: TRBJ2-2
v_call: TRBV20-1
clone_size: NA
cdr3_aa: CSAIDGLSGELFF

j_call: TRBJ2-7
v_call: TRBV5-1
clone_size: NA
cdr3_aa: CASSADRGPYEQYF

j_call: TRBJ1-1
v_call: TRBV7-8
clone_size: once
cdr3_aa: CASSLGQAGTEAFF

j_call: TRBJ2-2
v_call: TRBV10-3
clone_size: few
cdr3_aa: CAISRGTGLAGANTGELFF

j_call: TRBJ2-5
v_call: TRBV4-3
clone_size: NA
cdr3_aa: CASSLFRDKETQYF

j_call: TRBJ1-3
v_call: TRBV27
clone_size: once
cdr3_aa: CASSSTGGTGNTIYF

j_call: TRBJ2-1
v_call: TRBV10-3
clone_size: NA
cdr3_aa: CAISESGGIRFF

j_call: TRBJ2-5
v_call: TRBV5-6
clone_size: NA
cdr3_aa: CASSLGRRETQYF

j_call: TRBJ1-2
v_call: TRBV18
clone_size: NA
cdr3_aa: CASSPGQGAEYGYTF

j_call: TRBJ2-1
v_call: TRBV10-1
clone_size: NA
cdr3_aa: CASSDPGVGGGEQFF

j_call: TRBJ2-7
v_call: TRBV27
clone_size: once
cdr3_aa: CASSSGGISYEQYF

j_call: TRBJ2-2
v_call: TRBV7-2
clone_size: once
cdr3_aa: CASSQDKARVGELFF

j_call: TRBJ2-7
v_call: TRBV19
clone_size: NA
cdr3_aa: CASSRQASAYEQYF

j_call: TRBJ2-7
v_call: TRBV27
clone_size: NA
cdr3_aa: CASWASRYEQYF

j_call: TRBJ2-3
v_call: TRBV16
clone_size: NA
cdr3_aa: CASSQRLEFGTDTQYF

j_call: TRBJ1-2
v_call: TRBV12-3/TRBV12-4
clone_size: NA
cdr3_aa: CASSFGGGYTF

j_call: TRBJ1-5
v_call: TRBV11-2
clone_size: NA
cdr3_aa: CASSRDRGQPQHF

j_call: TRBJ2-5
v_call: TRBV7-2
clone_size: once
cdr3_aa: CASSPLAGLLGTQYF

j_call: TRBJ2-3
v_call: TRBV27
clone_size: NA
cdr3_aa: CASSSRGAGTDTQYF

j_call: TRBJ1-1
v_call: TRBV6-2/TRBV6-3
clone_size: NA
cdr3_aa: CASSRWTGPNTEAFF

j_call: TRBJ2-3
v_call: TRBV18
clone_size: NA
cdr3_aa: CASSPLTRLAGSTDTQYF

j_call: TRBJ1-6
v_call: TRBV28
clone_size: NA
cdr3_aa: CASSPVGTASYNSPLHF

j_call: TRBJ1-2
v_call: TRBV6-5
clone_size: few
cdr3_aa: CASSRTGTDNYGYTF